This T cell receptor beta chain comes out of a study of blood T cell repertoires in COVID-19. At the level of the study: From T cells, B-cell-depleted T cells, or PBMCs came the material, which was cDNA or gDNA.

Per germline, CDR1 SGHNT and CDR2 YYREEE (reference sequence). This CDR3 contains 18 residues. Trimming cost V 4 bases and J 4 bases, with 21 bases left between them. Seattle patient enrollment occurred during active infection, with longitudinal follow-up thereafter. Using immunoSEQ multiplex PCR, the repertoire was profiled, and TCRdb retains in-frame clones only, with some absent. This sample has about 430,000 clones, with about 87% found just once. This TCR derives from a man aged 18 to 30 with COVID-19, enrolled during active disease. Sequenced sample: peripheral blood. This chain links TRBV5-4 with TRBJ1-6; maybe TRBD1 (5 bases). CDR3 nucleotide sequence: TGTGCCAGCAGCCACCACGGGGGGGGAACCTTTTATAATTCACCCCTCCACTTT. It is translated as CASSHHGGGTFYNSPLHF.